The 25 T cell receptor beta chains listed next were all sequenced from one sample in a study of T cell repertoires in cytomegalovirus infection. Each CDR3 protein is one row after TCRdb ran MiXCR on the reads. The sample lists around 450,000 distinct CDR3 sequences, around 32% occurring once. Sequencing used PBMCs. These receptors originate from a human donor in good health (CMV status not recorded). Some clones in this sample may be carry-over from other donors' samples.

This rearrangement joins TRBV5-3 to TRBJ1-5; 9 bases fit TRBD1. TRBV5-3 is sorted into the ORF group, with uncertain function. With 8 bases clipped from V and 6 bases from J, the junction kept 15 bases outside the gene matches. The CDR3 runs to 16 residues. The CDR3 nucleotides read TGTGCCAGCAGGCAACCCCCGGGACAGGGAATTCAGCCCCAGCATTTT. Its protein product is CASRQPPGQGIQPQHF.

Regarding this clonotype: The conserved phenylalanine or tryptophan is not found at the CDR3 terminus, so this likely reflects a read error. The limits of the CDR3 on the DNA are not certain, so only TCRdb's listed CDR3 is given. The chain carries TRBV6-2 or TRBV6-3 and TRBJ2-7; TRBD1, the D gene given by the table, was not confirmed from the DNA. The CDR3 is made up of 12 amino acids, end residues included. CDR1 is MNHEY, CDR2 SVGEGT, per germline. CDR3 sequence reads: CARGLYSAGCKI.

Concerning this clonotype itself: One junction end disagrees with the germline gene, perhaps due to a read error. The rearrangement joins TRBV5-3 to TRBJ2-7, with D possibly matching TRBD1 (6 bases). TRBV5-3 is an open reading frame, and its role is uncertain. The CDR3 runs 15 residues. The CDR3 is CASSLGGLGGYEQYF. DNA of the CDR3: TGTGCCAGCAGCTTGGGCGGATTAGGGGGCTACGAGCAGTACTTC.

In its sample, this clonotype was seen many times. The chain is built from TRBV7-2 and TRBJ2-3; 10 nucleotides match TRBD1. CDR1 and CDR2 from the germline V gene are SGHTA and FQGNSA. Trimming cost V 2 bases and J 1 base; bases outside gene matches: 3. The CDR3 contains 16 residues. For the CDR3, the DNA is TGTGCCAGCAGCTTATTAGGACAGGGGGGCACAGATACGCAGTATTTT. Translating gives CASSLLGQGGTDTQYF.

This clonotype was counted a few times. The rearrangement joins TRBV10-2 to TRBJ2-5; TRBD2 matches 8 bases. With V trimmed by 7 bases and J by 1 base, 8 bases remained unmatched. The germline gives CDR1 WSHSY, CDR2 SAAADI. The CDR3 is 15 residues long. CDR3 DNA: TGCGCCAGCACCTCAGCCCGGGGGGGCCAAGAGACCCAGTACTTC. Amino acid sequence: CASTSARGGQETQYF.

This clonotype was counted a few times. The gene calls are TRBV19 and TRBJ1-5; D uncertain. Trimming stripped 4 bases from V and 6 bases from J, with 10 bases between. The CDR3 length is 13 residues. Germline values: CDR1 LNHDA, CDR2 SQIVND (reference sequence). CDR3 nucleotide sequence: TGTGCCAGTAGTAGGGGAAAGGGTCAGCCCCAGCATTTT. Translating gives CASSRGKGQPQHF.

The V and J genes are TRBV6-5 and TRBJ2-1; no reliable D call. V was clipped by 2 bases and J by 10 bases, with 12 bases between them. CDR3 size: 13 residues. Germline lookup yields CDR1 MNHEY and CDR2 SVGAGI. The CDR3 region is CASSYLGIGEQFF. CDR3 DNA sequence: TGTGCCAGCAGTTACCTAGGCATCGGGGAGCAGTTCTTC.

V usage is TRBV7-2 and J usage is TRBJ2-2, with TRBD2 matching 8 bases. V shed 4 bases, J shed 0 bases, and the junction held 4 bases outside the gene matches. CDR1 SGHTA and CDR2 FQGNSA come from the germline V gene. The CDR3 has 16 amino acids. This chain's CDR3 is CASSSRGGSNTGELFF. CDR3 nucleotides: TGTGCCAGCAGCTCCCGGGGGGGGTCGAACACCGGGGAGCTGTTTTTT.

The V gene is TRBV6-5, the J gene TRBJ2-7; TRBD2 aligns across 12 bases. In germline, CDR1 is MNHEY, CDR2 SVGAGI. The CDR3 loop spans 17 amino acids. With 0 bases clipped from V and 3 bases from J, the junction kept 6 bases outside the gene matches. Here the CDR3 DNA reads TGTGCCAGCAGTTACTCATCCGGACTAGCGGGGATCTACGAGCAGTACTTC. Translation: CASSYSSGLAGIYEQYF.

This clonotype was observed at least ten times. This chain joins TRBV12-3 or TRBV12-4 and TRBJ1-6; 7 bases agree with TRBD1. The trim removed 4 bases at V and 8 bases at J, leaving 5 bases unmatched. The CDR3 loop spans 14 amino acids. The CDR3 region has the DNA TGTGCCAGCAGTTCAGGGGGGCAGGATTCACCCCTCCACTTT. This codes for CASSSGGQDSPLHF.

This clonotype was seen ten or more times. V is TRBV7-8 and J is TRBJ1-1; TRBD1 aligns across 7 bases. From germline, CDR1 is SGHVS and CDR2 FQNEAQ. V was pared by 5 bases and J by 5 bases, with 8 bases of the junction left unmatched. The CDR3 contains 14 residues. For the CDR3, the DNA is TGTGCCAGCAGCCCTCAGACAGGGTTAACTGAAGCTTTCTTT. Amino acid sequence: CASSPQTGLTEAFF. The whole variable domain, filled in from reference TRBV7-8 and TRBJ1-1, reads GAGVSQSPRYKVAKRGQDVALRCDPISGHVSLFWYQQALGQGPEFLTYFQNEAQLDKSGLPSDRFFAERPEGSVSTLKIQRTQQEDSAVYLCASSPQTGLTEAFFGQGTRLTVV.

J is TRBJ2-5 and V is TRBV20-1; no reliable D call. Germline lookup yields CDR1 DFQATT and CDR2 SNEGSKA (reference sequence). The CDR3 has 13 residues. Trimming shortened V by 0 bases and J by 3 bases, and 8 bases separated the two germline ends. The CDR3 region is CSAREVGEETQYF. In DNA form, the CDR3 reads TGCAGTGCTAGAGAGGTTGGGGAAGAGACCCAGTACTTC.

The chain combines TRBV5-1 with TRBJ1-5; 7 nucleotides agree with TRBD1. V was pared by 0 bases and J by 3 bases, with 3 bases of the junction left unmatched. This CDR3 comprises 15 residues. Germline CDR1 and CDR2: SGHRS and YFSETQ. CDR3 DNA sequence: TGCGCCAGCAGCTTGGACGGGACAGACAATCAGCCCCAGCATTTT. It specifies CASSLDGTDNQPQHF.

This clonotype has at least ten counts. The rearrangement links TRBV11-2 to TRBJ2-7, with 10 bases matching TRBD2. The junction had 4 bases not matched to a gene; V was cut back by 0 bases and J by 2 bases. CDR1 and CDR2 from the germline V gene are SGHAT and FQNNGV. This CDR3 has 16 residues. In DNA, the CDR3 is TGTGCCAGCAGCTTAGAGAGCCTAGCGGGGGCCTACGAGCAGTACTTC. Protein product: CASSLESLAGAYEQYF. Variable domain in full (rest from reference TRBV11-2 and TRBJ2-7): EAGVAQSPRYKIIEKRQSVAFWCNPISGHATLYWYQQILGQGPKLLIQFQNNGVVDDSQLPKDRFSAERLKGVDSTLKIQPAKLEDSAVYLCASSLESLAGAYEQYFGPGTRLTVT.

This clonotype was seen a few times. The genes are TRBV28 and TRBJ2-7; D is uncertain. V gave up 4 bases and J gave up 0 bases, with 10 bases separating them. The germline V gene has CDR1 MDHEN and CDR2 SYDVKM. The CDR3 covers 14 residues. The CDR3 sequence: CASSYGPSSYEQYF. CDR3 in DNA: TGTGCCAGCAGTTATGGCCCATCCTCCTACGAGCAGTACTTC.

A single count supports this clonotype. The CDR3 coding sequence is TGTGCCAGCAGCGGACAGGGGGCTAATTCACCCCTCCACTTT. This gives the protein CASSGQGANSPLHF. The chain joins TRBV6-2 or TRBV6-3 to TRBJ1-6; TRBD1 agrees at 11 bases. Germline assignment: CDR1 MNHEY and CDR2 SVGEGT. CDR3 length equals 14 residues. Trimming removed 6 bases from V and 6 bases from J; junction bases left unmatched: 1.

This clonotype was observed a handful of times. The J gene is TRBJ2-2, the V gene TRBV29-1, with TRBD2 matching over 10 bases. CDR3 size: 16 residues. V lost 6 bases to trimming and J lost 0 bases; unmatched junction nucleotides: 7. The germline V gene encodes CDR1 SQVTM and CDR2 ANQGSEA. The DNA for the CDR3 is TGCAGCGTGGCCGGGACTAGCGAAACGAACACCGGGGAGCTGTTTTTT. This gives the protein CSVAGTSETNTGELFF.

As concerns this clonotype: A much larger clone sits a single nucleotide away, making a read error possible. The genes are TRBV7-2 and TRBJ1-6; no clear D. Trimming left V 5 bases short and J 7 bases short, with 12 bases between. Germline V gene data show CDR1 as SGHTA and CDR2 as FQGNSA. This CDR3 region has 14 residues. The CDR3 bases are TGTGCCAGCAGCGATATGGGTGACAATTCACCCCTCCACTTT. This translates into CASSDMGDNSPLHF. Supplemented by reference TRBV7-2 and TRBJ1-6, the full variable domain reads GAGVSQSPSNKVTEKGKDVELRCDPISGHTALYWYRQSLGQGLEFLIYFQGNSAPDKSGLPSDRFSAERTGGSVSTLTIQRTQQEDSAVYLCASSDMGDNSPLHFGNGTRLTVT.

About this clonotype: This may arise from a read error, as a much more abundant clone is one base away. The chain combines TRBV28 with TRBJ2-7; 8 bases are shared with TRBD1. With V trimmed by 5 bases and J by 2 bases, 20 bases remained unmatched. The CDR3 has 19 residues. Germline values: CDR1 MDHEN, CDR2 SYDVKM. The CDR3 DNA sequence: TGTGCCAGCAGTACTCACCACACAATTGTAGGGACAGGAGCCTACGAGCAGTACTTC. It specifies CASSTHHTIVGTGAYEQYF.

This sequence joins TRBV12-3 or TRBV12-4 and TRBJ2-7, with 8 bases identical to TRBD1. The CDR3 consists of 15 residues. V lost 9 bases to trimming and J lost 3 bases; unmatched junction nucleotides: 13. The CDR3 region has the DNA TGTGCCAGTTCGGACAGGGCGCGAGGAGTCTACGAGCAGTACTTC. This encodes CASSDRARGVYEQYF.

This clonotype has a handful of counts. The chain carries TRBV11-2 and TRBJ1-1; no definite D call. Trimming pared 0 bases from V and 8 bases from J, leaving 10 bases between. The CDR3 spans 13 residues. Germline-derived CDR1 and CDR2 are SGHAT and FQNNGV. CDR3 residues: CASSLDVGREAFF. DNA of the CDR3: TGTGCCAGCAGCTTAGACGTGGGCAGAGAAGCTTTCTTT.

This clonotype was counted ten times or more. The chain is built from TRBV4-3 and TRBJ2-6, with D perhaps TRBD1 (6 bases). This CDR3 is 16 amino acids long. CDR1 and CDR2 (germline): LGHNA, YSLEER. Trimming took off 0 bases at V and 2 bases at J, with 8 bases between the two ends. CDR3 sequence reads: CASSQDGTTGANVLTF. In DNA form, the CDR3 reads TGCGCCAGCAGCCAAGATGGGACAACTGGGGCCAACGTCCTGACTTTC.

In this sample, this clonotype turned up a few times. The V gene is TRBV6-6, the J gene TRBJ2-1, with D perhaps TRBD1 (6 bases). V lost 5 bases, J lost 3 bases, and 8 bases lay in between. Per germline, CDR1 MNHNY and CDR2 SVGAGI (reference sequence). The CDR3 has 13 amino acids. CDR3: CASSTDSYNEQFF. The CDR3 DNA follows: TGTGCCAGCAGTACGGACAGCTACAATGAGCAGTTCTTC.

The V call is TRBV6-5, the J call TRBJ1-6; tentative D call: TRBD1 (6 bases). V was cut by 5 bases and J by 7 bases, with 15 bases left in between. Germline CDR1 is MNHEY and CDR2 is SVGAGI. This CDR3 contains 15 residues. CDR3 in DNA: TGTGCCAGCAGTGCGGACAGATTCGGGAATTCACCCCTCCACTTT. It translates to CASSADRFGNSPLHF.

This clonotype was counted many times. The CDR3 DNA reads as TGTGCCAGCAGCCTAAAGAGCGTAAATAGCGGGGGGCCACGGTTCTTC. This translates into CASSLKSVNSGGPRFF. The chain carries TRBV7-2 and TRBJ2-1, with TRBD2 identical over 10 bases. Germline-derived CDR1 and CDR2 are SGHTA and FQGNSA. The CDR3 is 16 amino acids. V shed 5 bases, J shed 15 bases, and the junction held 19 bases outside the gene matches.